The 8 T cell receptor beta chains listed next were all sequenced from one sample in a study of response to subunit inactivated influenza vaccine. Each CDR3 protein is one row after TCRdb ran MiXCR on the RT-PCR reads. The sample shows 700,000 to 900,000 distinct CDR3 sequences, 20% to 25% of them seen only once. The specimen comprised PBMCs from blood, sampled roughly 5 days after vaccination. These receptor sequences come from a man in his fifties or sixties who received an inactivated influenza vaccine.

The rearrangement joins TRBV24-1 to TRBJ2-5, with 10 bases that match TRBD2. CDR1 and CDR2 from the germline V gene are KGHDR and SFDVKD. V lost 0 bases, J lost 3 bases, and 0 bases stayed unmatched. The CDR3 totals 15 residues. CDR3 DNA: TGTGCCACCAGTGATTTGCTAGCGGGAGAAGAGACCCAGTACTTC. It encodes CATSDLLAGEETQYF.

This chain joins TRBV18 and TRBJ2-5, with D possibly being TRBD1 or TRBD2 (5 bases each). The V end was cut by 3 bases, the J end by 2 bases, with 10 bases between. Germline CDR1 KGHSH, CDR2 LQKENI. The CDR3 runs 14 residues. CDR3 protein: CASSPWDGQETQYF. The CDR3 nucleotides read TGTGCCAGCTCACCCTGGGACGGACAAGAGACCCAGTACTTC.

This clonotype was recorded at least ten times. The rearrangement joins TRBV11-2 to TRBJ2-3, with D unclear. CDR1 and CDR2 from the germline V gene are SGHAT and FQNNGV. CDR3 length equals 15 residues. Deletions cut 5 bases from V and 3 bases from J, with 15 bases between. This CDR3 reads CASSQRDGSTDTQYF. In DNA form, the CDR3 reads TGTGCCAGCAGCCAGAGAGACGGCTCTACAGATACGCAGTATTTT.

This clonotype has a handful of counts. The chain links TRBV7-6 to TRBJ2-7; D tentatively reads TRBD1 or TRBD2 (5 bases each). The CDR3 length is 15 residues. CDR1 SGHVS and CDR2 FNYEAQ come from the germline V gene. Trimming removed 4 bases at V and 0 bases at J, with 13 bases between. CDR3 amino acids: CASSSLTGTSYEQYF. Written as DNA, the CDR3 is TGTGCCAGCAGCTCCTTGACGGGGACCTCCTACGAGCAGTACTTC.

The V call is TRBV7-9, the J call TRBJ2-1, with 10 bases identical to TRBD2. The germline V gene encodes CDR1 SEHNR and CDR2 FQNEAQ (reference sequence). This CDR3 is built from 16 residues. The V gene end was trimmed by 8 bases and the J gene end by 5 bases; junction bases not matched to a gene: 12. CDR3 residues: CASCYGGLAGDNEQFF. The CDR3 bases are TGTGCCAGCTGCTACGGAGGGCTAGCGGGGGACAATGAGCAGTTCTTC. The variable domain in full, with the rest retrieved from reference TRBV7-9 and TRBJ2-1, is DTGVSQNPRHKITKRGQNVTFRCDPISEHNRLYWYRQTLGQGPEFLTYFQNEAQLEKSRLLSDRFSAERPKGSFSTLEIQRTEQGDSAMYLCASCYGGLAGDNEQFFGPGTRLTVL.

This clonotype was observed many times. The chain is built from TRBV7-3 and TRBJ2-1; 10 bases map to TRBD2. V lost 9 bases and J lost 14; bases outside the gene matches: 10. The CDR3 has 12 residues. Germline V gene lookup returns CDR1 SGHTA and CDR2 FQGTGA. This CDR3 reads CASGTGAGGKFF. The CDR3, as DNA: TGTGCCAGTGGGACAGGAGCGGGAGGGAAGTTCTTC.

This clonotype has a handful of counts. V gene TRBV12-3 or TRBV12-4 combines with J gene TRBJ1-5; D unresolved. This CDR3 comprises 9 residues. Trimming pared 9 bases from V and 11 bases from J, leaving 8 bases between. Here the CDR3 reads CARVMSQHF. CDR3 coding DNA: TGTGCCAGGGTAATGTCCCAGCATTTT.

This chain connects TRBV12-3 or TRBV12-4 to TRBJ2-1, with TRBD2 matching 10 bases. Trimming at V came to 2 bases and at J to 8 bases, leaving 12 bases not matched to a gene. This CDR3 contains 17 residues. In nucleotides, the CDR3 is TGTGCCAGCAGTTTACTGGGAGCCGGGACTAGCGTACATGAGCAGTTCTTC. Its translation: CASSLLGAGTSVHEQFF.